The source of this TCR beta chain is a study of blood T cell repertoires in COVID-19. Sequencing used immunoSEQ multiplex PCR; TCRdb keeps in-frame clones, though not all of them. The sample includes 400,000 to 550,000 clones, 70% to 90% of them seen just once. This CDR3 spans 11 amino acids. Between the trimmed V and J ends, which lost 4 bases and 5 bases, there was a span of 5 bases. Germline V gene data show CDR1 as SEHNR and CDR2 as FQNEAQ (reference sequence). The chain joins TRBV7-9 to TRBJ1-2, with D unresolved. This receptor was obtained from a woman aged 18-35 years with acute COVID-19. Material: PBMCs or T cells enriched from blood (not recorded which). Here the CDR3 DNA reads TGTGCCAGCAGCTACAGTTATGGCTACACCTTC. Translated, it gives CASSYSYGYTF.